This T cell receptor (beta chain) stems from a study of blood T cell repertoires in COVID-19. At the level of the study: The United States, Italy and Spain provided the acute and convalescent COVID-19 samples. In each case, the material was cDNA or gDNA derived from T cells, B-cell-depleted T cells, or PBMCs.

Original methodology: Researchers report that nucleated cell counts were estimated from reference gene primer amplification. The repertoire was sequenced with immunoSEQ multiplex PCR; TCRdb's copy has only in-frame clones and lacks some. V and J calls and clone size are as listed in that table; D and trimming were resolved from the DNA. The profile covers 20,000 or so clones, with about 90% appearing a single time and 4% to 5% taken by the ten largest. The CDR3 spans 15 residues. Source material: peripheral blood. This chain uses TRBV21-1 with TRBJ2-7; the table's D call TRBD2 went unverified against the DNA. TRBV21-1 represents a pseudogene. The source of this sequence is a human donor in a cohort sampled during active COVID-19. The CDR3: CASSRVGRRDYEQYV. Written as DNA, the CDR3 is TGTGCCAGCAGCAGGGTCGGTAGGCGGGACTACGAGCAGTACGTC.